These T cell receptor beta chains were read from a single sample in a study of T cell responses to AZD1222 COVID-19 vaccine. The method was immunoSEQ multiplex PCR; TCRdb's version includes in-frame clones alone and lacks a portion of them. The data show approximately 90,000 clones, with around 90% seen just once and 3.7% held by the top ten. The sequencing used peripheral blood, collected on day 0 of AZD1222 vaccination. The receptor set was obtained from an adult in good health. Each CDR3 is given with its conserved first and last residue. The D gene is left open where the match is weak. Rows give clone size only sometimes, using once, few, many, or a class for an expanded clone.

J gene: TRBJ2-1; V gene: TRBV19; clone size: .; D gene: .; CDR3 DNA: TGTGCCAGTAGTACTTTGATACCAGTATACAATGAGCAGTTCTTC; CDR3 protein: CASSTLIPVYNEQFF
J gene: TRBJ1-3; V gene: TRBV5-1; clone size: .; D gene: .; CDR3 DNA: TGCGCCAGCAGGGAGTCCGCGGGAAACACCATATATTTT; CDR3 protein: CASRESAGNTIYF
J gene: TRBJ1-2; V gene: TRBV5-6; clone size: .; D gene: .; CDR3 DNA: TGTGCCAGCAGCTTGGGACCTGGAGGAGAGGGAAACTATGGCTACACCTTC; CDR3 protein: CASSLGPGGEGNYGYTF
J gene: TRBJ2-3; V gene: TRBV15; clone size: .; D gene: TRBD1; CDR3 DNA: TGTGCCACCAGCAGAGATTATGTGGGACAGGGTACAGATACGCAGTATTTT; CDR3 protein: CATSRDYVGQGTDTQYF
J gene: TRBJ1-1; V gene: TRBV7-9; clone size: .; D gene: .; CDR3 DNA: TGTGCCAGCAACTTTCTATCGGGGGCTGAAGCTTTCTTT; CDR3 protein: CASNFLSGAEAFF
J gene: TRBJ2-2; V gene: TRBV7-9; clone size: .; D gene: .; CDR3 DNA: TGTGCCAGCAGCTTACTTCCAGGGATGAACACCGGGGAGCTGTTTTTT; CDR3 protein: CASSLLPGMNTGELFF
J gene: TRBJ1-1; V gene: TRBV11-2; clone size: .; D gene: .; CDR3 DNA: TGTGCCAGCAGCTTAGTTGGACAGTCACACACTGAAGCTTTCTTT; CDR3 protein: CASSLVGQSHTEAFF
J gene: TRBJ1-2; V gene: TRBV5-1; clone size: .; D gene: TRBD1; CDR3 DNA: TGCGCCAGCAGCTACCCGGGACAGGCGAACTATGGCTACACCTTC; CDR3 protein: CASSYPGQANYGYTF
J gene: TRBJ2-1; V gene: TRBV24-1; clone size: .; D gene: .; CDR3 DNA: TGTGCCACCAGTGATCAGGCCACAGTAAGGAATGAGCAGTTCTTC; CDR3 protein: CATSDQATVRNEQFF
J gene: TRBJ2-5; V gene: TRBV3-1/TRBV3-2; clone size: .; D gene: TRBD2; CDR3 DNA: TGTGCCAGCAGCCAAGGATGGTTGGGAGCGGGGGGACAAGAGACCCAGTACTTC; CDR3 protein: CASSQGWLGAGGQETQYF
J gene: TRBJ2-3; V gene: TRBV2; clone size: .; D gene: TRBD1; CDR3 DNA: TGTGCCAGCTACCCGGGACAGGGATCCGATACGCAGTATTTT; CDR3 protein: CASYPGQGSDTQYF
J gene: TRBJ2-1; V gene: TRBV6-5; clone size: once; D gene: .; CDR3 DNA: TGTGCCAGCAGGGAGGGGGGTCGTGGGAACAATGAGCAGTTCTTC; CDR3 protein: CASREGGRGNNEQFF
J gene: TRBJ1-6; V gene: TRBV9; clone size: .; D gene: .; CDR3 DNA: TGTGCCAGCAGCCCCCGCGGAGGCAAAGATTCACCCCTCCACTTT; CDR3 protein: CASSPRGGKDSPLHF
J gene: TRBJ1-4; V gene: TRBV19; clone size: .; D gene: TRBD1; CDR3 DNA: TGTGCCAGTAGCGGTTCGGACAGGGATGAAAAACTGTTTTTT; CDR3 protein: CASSGSDRDEKLFF
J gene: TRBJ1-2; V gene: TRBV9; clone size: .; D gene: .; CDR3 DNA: TGTGCCAGCAGCGGATGGGACGGGAATAACTATGGCTACACCTTC; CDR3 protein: CASSGWDGNNYGYTF
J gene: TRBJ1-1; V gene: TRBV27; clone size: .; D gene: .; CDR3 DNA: TGTGCCAGCAGTCCTTTTTGGGCGGACCTTGGCACTGAAGCTTTCTTT; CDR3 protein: CASSPFWADLGTEAFF
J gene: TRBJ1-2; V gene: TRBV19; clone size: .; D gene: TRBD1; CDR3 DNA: TGTGCCAGTGCGGGGACAGGACCCTACTATGGCTACACCTTC; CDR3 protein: CASAGTGPYYGYTF
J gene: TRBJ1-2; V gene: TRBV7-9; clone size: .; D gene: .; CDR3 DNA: TGTGCCAGCAGCGATCCGGGGGGGCCCTCCTTC; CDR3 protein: CASSDPGGPSF
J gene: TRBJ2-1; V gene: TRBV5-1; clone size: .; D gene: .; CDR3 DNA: TGCGCCAGCAGCTTACGTGGTTACAATGAGCAGTTCTTC; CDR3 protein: CASSLRGYNEQFF
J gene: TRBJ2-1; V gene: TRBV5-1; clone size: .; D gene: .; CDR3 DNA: TGCGCCAGCAGTAAACAGGGACCCGAGTACAATGAGCAGTTCTTC; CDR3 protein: CASSKQGPEYNEQFF
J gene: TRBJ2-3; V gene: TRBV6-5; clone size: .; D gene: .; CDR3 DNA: TGTGCCAGCATGGGGGGACCCACAGATACGCAGTATTTT; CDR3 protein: CASMGGPTDTQYF
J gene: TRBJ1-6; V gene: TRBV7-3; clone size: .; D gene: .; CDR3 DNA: TGTGCCAGCAGCCAGGATGGCATCTATTCACCCCTCCACTTT; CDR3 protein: CASSQDGIYSPLHF
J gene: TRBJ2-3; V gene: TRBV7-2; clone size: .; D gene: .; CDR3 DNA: TGTGCCAGCAGCTCTTACACAGATACGCAGTATTTT; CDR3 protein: CASSSYTDTQYF
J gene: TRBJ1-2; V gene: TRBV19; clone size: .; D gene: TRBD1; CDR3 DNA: TGTGCCAGTACTCGGACAGGTTCTGGTAACTATGGCTACACCTTC; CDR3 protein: CASTRTGSGNYGYTF
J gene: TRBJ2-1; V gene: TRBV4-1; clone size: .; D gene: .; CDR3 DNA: TGCGCCAGCATCCGAGTTGGGCTCTCCTACAATGAGCAGTTCTTC; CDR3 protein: CASIRVGLSYNEQFF
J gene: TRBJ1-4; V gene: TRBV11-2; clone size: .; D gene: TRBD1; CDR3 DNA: TGTGCCAGCAGCTCACAGGGGGGCGCCTATGAAAAACTGTTTTTT; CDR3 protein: CASSSQGGAYEKLFF
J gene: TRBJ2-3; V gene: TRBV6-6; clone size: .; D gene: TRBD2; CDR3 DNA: TGTGCCAGCACTCAGGACTTAGCGGGGACAGATACGCAGTATTTT; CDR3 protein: CASTQDLAGTDTQYF
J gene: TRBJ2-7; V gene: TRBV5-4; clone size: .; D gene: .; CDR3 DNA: TGTGCCAGCAGCTTGGCAGGCCTAACCTACGAGCAGTACTTC; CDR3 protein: CASSLAGLTYEQYF
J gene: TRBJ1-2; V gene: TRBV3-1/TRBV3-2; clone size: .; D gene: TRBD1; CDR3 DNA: TGTGCCAGCAGCCAAGAGCCGGGACAGGCCTACTATGGCTACACCTTC; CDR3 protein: CASSQEPGQAYYGYTF
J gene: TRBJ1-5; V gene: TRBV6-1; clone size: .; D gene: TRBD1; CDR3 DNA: TGTGCCAGCAGTGAAGGACAGGGCAGTTATCAGCCCCAGCATTTT; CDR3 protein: CASSEGQGSYQPQHF
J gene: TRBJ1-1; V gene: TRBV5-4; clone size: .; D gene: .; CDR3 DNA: TGTGCCAGCAGTCGGACAGCGGGAAACACTGAAGCTTTCTTT; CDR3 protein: CASSRTAGNTEAFF
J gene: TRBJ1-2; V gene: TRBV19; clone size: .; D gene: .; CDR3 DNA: TGTGCCAGTAGTATCCCGGATGGCTACACCTTC; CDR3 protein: CASSIPDGYTF
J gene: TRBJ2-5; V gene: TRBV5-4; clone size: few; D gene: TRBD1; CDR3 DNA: TGTGCCAGCAGCCAGGACAGGGGGAAGGAGACCCAGTACTTC; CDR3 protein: CASSQDRGKETQYF
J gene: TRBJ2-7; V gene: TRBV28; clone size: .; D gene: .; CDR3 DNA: TGTGCCAGCAGTGCGGGACAAACCTACGAGCAGTACTTC; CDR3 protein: CASSAGQTYEQYF
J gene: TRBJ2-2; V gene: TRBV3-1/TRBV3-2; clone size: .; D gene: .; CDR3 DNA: TGTGCCAGCAGCCATGGGCGGGTGTCCGGGGAGCTGTTTTTT; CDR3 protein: CASSHGRVSGELFF
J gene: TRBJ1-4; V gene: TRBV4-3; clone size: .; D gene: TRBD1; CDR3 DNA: TGCGCCAGCAGCCTACAGGGGGTTCCTAATGAAAAACTGTTTTTT; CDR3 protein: CASSLQGVPNEKLFF
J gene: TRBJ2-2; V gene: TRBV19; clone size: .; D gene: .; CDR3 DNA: TGTGCCAGTAGTATGCAGGGGAGAACCGGGGAGCTGTTTTTT; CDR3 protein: CASSMQGRTGELFF
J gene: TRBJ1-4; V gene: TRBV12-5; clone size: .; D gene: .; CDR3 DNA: TGTGCTTGTGAAGGCGGACCTAATGAAAAACTGTTTTTT; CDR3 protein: CACEGGPNEKLFF
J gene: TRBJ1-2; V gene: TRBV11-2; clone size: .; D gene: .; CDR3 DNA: TGTGCCAGCAGCTTAGATAACTATGGCTACACCTTC; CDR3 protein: CASSLDNYGYTF
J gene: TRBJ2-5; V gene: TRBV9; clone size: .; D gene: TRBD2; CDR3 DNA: TGTGCCAGCAGCGTTAGCGGGGTACAAGAGACCCAGTACTTC; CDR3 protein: CASSVSGVQETQYF
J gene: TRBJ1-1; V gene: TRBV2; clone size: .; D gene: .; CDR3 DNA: TGTGCCAACCAAGGGGGTGTGAGGGGGATGAACACTGAAGCTTTCTTT; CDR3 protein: CANQGGVRGMNTEAFF
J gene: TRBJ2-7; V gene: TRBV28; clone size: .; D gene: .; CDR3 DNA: TGTGCCAGCAGTATCTCCGAGGTCGGCGAGCAGTACTTC; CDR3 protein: CASSISEVGEQYF
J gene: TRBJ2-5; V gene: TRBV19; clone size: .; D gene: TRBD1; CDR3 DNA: TGTGCCAGTAGTCAAGGACAGGGGAACAAGGTGACCCAGTACTTC; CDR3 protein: CASSQGQGNKVTQYF
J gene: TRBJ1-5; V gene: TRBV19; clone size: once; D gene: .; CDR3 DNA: TGTGCCAGTAGTATTGGTGATGGTAGCAATCAGCCCCAGCATTTT; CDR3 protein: CASSIGDGSNQPQHF
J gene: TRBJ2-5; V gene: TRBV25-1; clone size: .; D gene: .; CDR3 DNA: TGTGCCAGCAGTTGGGAAGAGACCCAGTACTTC; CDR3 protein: CASSWEETQYF
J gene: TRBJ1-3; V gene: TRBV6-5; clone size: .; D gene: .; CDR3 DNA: TGTGCCAGCAGTTACACGTTATCTGGAAACACCATATATTTT; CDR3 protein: CASSYTLSGNTIYF
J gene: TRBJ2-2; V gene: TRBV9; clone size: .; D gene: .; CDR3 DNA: TGTGCCAGCAGCGTAGAACGAGGGGGGGCCCCCGGGGAGCTGTTTTTT; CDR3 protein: CASSVERGGAPGELFF
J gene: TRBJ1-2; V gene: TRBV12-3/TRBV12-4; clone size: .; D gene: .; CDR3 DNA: TGTGCCAGCTCTCCGAGGGACTATGGCTACACCTTC; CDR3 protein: CASSPRDYGYTF
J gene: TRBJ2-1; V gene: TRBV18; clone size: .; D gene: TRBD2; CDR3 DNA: TGTGCCAGCTCACCCCAGACTAGCTCGAATGAGCAGTTCTTC; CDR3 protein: CASSPQTSSNEQFF
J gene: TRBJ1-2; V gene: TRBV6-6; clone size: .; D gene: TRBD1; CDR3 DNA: TGTGCCAGCAGTTTAGACAGGGATGGCTACACCTTC; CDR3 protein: CASSLDRDGYTF
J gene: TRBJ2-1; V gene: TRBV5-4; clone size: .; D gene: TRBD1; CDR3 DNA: TGTGCCAGCAGTCCCCCCGGGACAGGGGGGTACAATGAGCAGTTCTTC; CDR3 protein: CASSPPGTGGYNEQFF
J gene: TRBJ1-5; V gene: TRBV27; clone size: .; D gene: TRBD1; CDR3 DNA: TGTGCCAGCAGCCTTACAGGGGGTCCCTTCTCTCATAGCAATCAGCCCCAGCATTTT; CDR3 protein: CASSLTGGPFSHSNQPQHF
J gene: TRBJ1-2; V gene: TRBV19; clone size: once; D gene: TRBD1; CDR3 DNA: TGTGCCAGTAGTTCGGGGGACAGGGGCTGGTATGGCTACACCTTC; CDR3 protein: CASSSGDRGWYGYTF
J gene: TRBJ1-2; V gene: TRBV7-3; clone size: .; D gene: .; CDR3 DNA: TGTGCCAGCAGCTCCGGGACCTCCGCCGGCTACACCTTC; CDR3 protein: CASSSGTSAGYTF
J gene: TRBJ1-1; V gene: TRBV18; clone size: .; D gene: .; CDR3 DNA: TGTGCCAGCTCACCCGGGGGGCGGGACACTGAAGCTTTCTTT; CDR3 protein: CASSPGGRDTEAFF